Below, 11 T cell receptor beta chains from the same sample are listed, as sequenced in a study of OX40 agonist ivuxolimab in advanced cancers. The receptor library was made with the immunoSEQ multiplex PCR assay. As stored in TCRdb, this immuneACCESS dataset retains in-frame rearrangements with V and J assigned. A fraction of the clones does not appear; measured against another copy, unresolved V genes explain less than half of the discrepancy, and the remainder lacks a known reason. This sample is represented by fewer than 65,000 clones; more than 70% of them were singletons. The top ten clonotypes cover 5.2% of the sample. The starting material was CD4+ or CD8+ T cells sorted from blood, obtained in a trial of the OX40 agonist ivuxolimab. All receptors derive from an adult with an advanced solid tumor such as melanoma, head and neck, liver or kidney cancer.

V gene TRBV6-5 combines with J gene TRBJ2-1, with 8 bases lining up with TRBD2. V was pared by 7 bases and J by 5 bases, with 10 bases of the junction left unmatched. CDR1 MNHEY and CDR2 SVGAGI come from the germline V gene. This CDR3 contains 15 residues. The CDR3 loop is CASTNGREPHNEQFF. CDR3 sequence (DNA): TGTGCCAGCACCAACGGGAGGGAGCCTCACAATGAGCAGTTCTTC.

CDR3: CASSPLAGRGVGANVLTF. DNA of the CDR3: TGTGCCAGCAGCCCATTGGCGGGGAGAGGGGTTGGGGCCAACGTCCTGACTTTC. The J gene is TRBJ2-6, the V gene TRBV5-4; tentative D call: TRBD2 (6 bases). This CDR3 is built from 18 residues. Trimming removed 4 bases at V and 3 bases at J, with 20 bases between. Germline V gene data show CDR1 as SGHNT and CDR2 as YYREEE (reference sequence).

The rearrangement uses TRBV6-5 and TRBJ2-7; D is uncertain. The germline V gene has CDR1 MNHEY and CDR2 SVGAGI. The CDR3 extends over 15 amino acids. V was pared by 8 bases and J by 0 bases, with 17 bases between. This CDR3 is CASGSWTASSYEQYF. CDR3 coding DNA: TGTGCCAGCGGTTCTTGGACGGCCAGCTCCTACGAGCAGTACTTC.

This clone occurred once. The chain is built from TRBV6-6 and TRBJ2-6; D ambiguous. CDR1 is MNHNY and CDR2 is SVGAGI in the germline V gene (reference sequence). The V end was cut by 2 bases, the J end by 3 bases, with 11 bases between. The length of the CDR3 is 16 residues. CDR3 in amino acids: CASSYPALFGANVLTF. Written as DNA, the CDR3 is TGTGCCAGCAGTTACCCAGCTCTCTTTGGGGCCAACGTCCTGACTTTC.

This chain connects TRBV5-1 to TRBJ2-1; D not certain. The germline V and J ends were trimmed by 5 bases and 8 bases, with 11 bases remaining between them. Germline CDR1 and CDR2: SGHRS and YFSETQ. The CDR3 runs 12 residues. This CDR3 is CASSSSFDEQFF. The DNA of the CDR3 is TGCGCCAGCAGTTCCTCGTTTGATGAGCAGTTCTTC.

The chain couples TRBV10-3 to TRBJ2-1; TRBD2 matches at 9 bases. J was trimmed by 2 bases and V by 4 bases; bases with no gene match: 15. The germline V gene has CDR1 ENHRY and CDR2 SYGVKD. The CDR3 runs 19 residues. Here the CDR3 DNA reads TGTGCCATCAGTGGAGCGGAGCGGGGGGAATCACTAACCTACAATGAGCAGTTCTTC. Its protein product is CAISGAERGESLTYNEQFF.

This clone has only one observation. V and J are TRBV10-2 and TRBJ2-5; D is uncertain. Trimming cost V 4 bases and J 5 bases, with 8 bases left between them. The germline V gene encodes CDR1 WSHSY and CDR2 SAAADI. CDR3 size: 12 residues. In DNA, the CDR3 is TGCGCCAGCAGTGCCAGCGAGGAGACCCAGTACTTC. Its protein is CASSASEETQYF.

V gene TRBV7-6 combines with J gene TRBJ2-3; 7 bases match TRBD2. In germline, CDR1 is SGHVS, CDR2 FNYEAQ. The V and J ends lost 1 base and 2 bases, in that order; junction bases with no gene match: 12. The CDR3 contains 18 residues. The CDR3 nucleotides read TGTGCCAGCAGCTTAGGTCTTACAACTAGCGCCCACACAGATACGCAGTATTTT. Translated: CASSLGLTTSAHTDTQYF. Combining the CDR3 with reference TRBV7-6 and TRBJ2-3 gives the whole variable domain GAGVSQSPRYKVTKRGQDVALRCDPISGHVSLYWYRQALGQGPEFLTYFNYEAQQDKSGLPNDRFSAERPEGSISTLTIQRTEQRDSAMYRCASSLGLTTSAHTDTQYFGPGTRLTVL.

This clone showed up just once. The chain uses TRBV19 and TRBJ2-3, with D tentatively TRBD1 (6 bases). CDR3 size: 14 residues. Germline V lookup: CDR1 LNHDA, CDR2 SQIVND (reference sequence). The germline V and J ends were trimmed by 5 bases and 3 bases, with 12 bases remaining between them. In DNA form, the CDR3 reads TGTGCCAGTAGTGGCCAGGGGACGACAGATACGCAGTATTTT. It codes for CASSGQGTTDTQYF. The whole variable domain, remainder taken from reference TRBV19 and TRBJ2-3, is DGGITQSPKYLFRKEGQNVTLSCEQNLNHDAMYWYRQDPGQGLRLIYYSQIVNDFQKGDIAEGYSVSREKKESFPLTVTSAQKNPTAFYLCASSGQGTTDTQYFGPGTRLTVL.

The chain is built from TRBV5-1 and TRBJ1-3, with D uncertain. The ends were cut back, 0 bases at V and 2 bases at J, with 6 bases in the middle. The germline gives CDR1 SGHRS, CDR2 YFSETQ. This CDR3 contains 14 residues. The DNA for the CDR3 is TGCGCCAGCAGCTTGGGAACTCCTGGAAACACCATATATTTT. Translated: CASSLGTPGNTIYF.

The gene calls are TRBV5-1 and TRBJ2-3; no clear D. This CDR3 comprises 13 residues. Germline CDR1 SGHRS, CDR2 YFSETQ. V was shortened by 4 bases and J by 7 bases, with 13 bases between the two germline ends. The chain's CDR3 is CASSPENSYTQYF. CDR3 coding DNA: TGCGCCAGCAGCCCTGAAAACTCGTATACGCAGTATTTT.